This T cell receptor beta chain was captured by sequencing in a study of OX40 agonist ivuxolimab in advanced cancers. The wider study: Checkpoint inhibitors had been given previously to roughly 36% of patients.

This CDR3 comprises 14 residues. V was pared by 0 bases and J by 5 bases, with 12 bases between. From germline, CDR1 is SGHRS and CDR2 YFSETQ. For this clone: Antigen specificity is unknown.

TCRdb's table, derived via immunoSEQ multiplex PCR, lists solely in-frame clones and lacks some. The table lists 8,500 to 9,500 clones, 60% to 80% of them singletons. Findings and caveats of the study: In CD8+ T cells, expanded clones were on average more numerous than in CD4+. At doses 0.1 to 3.0 mg/kg, CD4+ and CD8+ clones expanded.

Patients with autoimmune history or systemic immunosuppression were excluded. The TCR comes from an adult with an advanced solid tumor such as melanoma, head and neck, liver or kidney cancer. Sequencing was performed on CD4+ or CD8+ T cells sorted from blood, taken in a trial of the OX40 agonist ivuxolimab. V usage is TRBV5-1 and J usage is TRBJ2-7, with D possibly being TRBD2 (5 bases). The DNA of the CDR3 is TGCGCCAGCAGCTTGGGTGGGAGCCCCAACGAGCAGTACTTC. Amino acids: CASSLGGSPNEQYF.